This T cell receptor (beta chain) stems from a study of blood T cell repertoires in COVID-19 (dated by TCRdb to 2020 to 2022). In the study overall: Collaborator samples came from the United States, Italy and Spain and covered acute and convalescent phases of COVID-19. Subjects who had been exposed to COVID-19, were actively infected with it, or had recovered from it provided the deeply sampled blood TCRbeta repertoires that made up the dataset. The sample metadata nearly always contained a de-identified subject ID, COVID-19 status, age in years and sex. HLA class I and class II types, where available, came from metadata supplied by the sample provider rather than from assay-based typing. The prospective study material was composed of cDNA or gDNA derived from T cells, B-cell-depleted T cells, or PBMCs. Samples came from the ongoing ImmuneRACE study (first 160 participants) plus 1,254 subjects from 6 global collaborators. A freely available public database, intended as a resource for researchers studying the immune response to SARS-CoV-2, is where the repertoires were released. General conclusions and limits of the study: How much clinical and demographic metadata was included differed by source and by participant, and the metadata was provided uncurated.

With respect to this clone: There is no known antigen for this receptor. No much larger clonotype is one base removed from it; base qualities were not supplied.

CDR1 is given as SGDLS and CDR2 as YYNGEE, both from the germline V gene. Trimming at the junction amounts to 0 bases on V and 7 bases on J, and the germline ends lie 13 bases apart. Including the terminal cysteine and phenylalanine, the CDR3 comprises 15 residues. The kept DNA is CDR3 alone, 45 bases in frame from the first base. Whole blood was collected in K2EDTA tubes by collaborating institutions according to the institutions' own protocols. For TCRbeta analysis, collaborator samples were shipped as frozen whole blood, as isolated PBMCs, or as DNA extracted from either sample type. The immunoSEQ Assay, a bias-controlled multiplex PCR, was used to amplify TCRbeta CDR3 regions from genomic DNA. The authors processed their data as follows. Nucleated cell counts per sample were estimated from amplification of reference gene primers within the assay. Sequence reads were collapsed and filtered to measure the absolute abundance of every unique TCRbeta CDR3 rearrangement. For each sample, productive Simpson clonality was calculated as the square root of Simpson's diversity index over productive rearrangements. This immuneACCESS table, as held by TCRdb, lists in-frame sequences with V and J called but not all clones. Of the missing ones, under half trace to an unresolved V gene in checked studies; the others have no known cause. V, J and clone size reflect that table, while D and trimming were determined from the DNA. The sample records some 110,000 clones, roughly 80% of which are singletons. The ten largest clones take up roughly 2.6% of the sample.

Here the chain combines TRBV9 and TRBJ1-4; confidence is insufficient to name the D gene. The specimen sequenced was peripheral blood. The source of this sequence is a man aged 45-60 years with acute or convalescent COVID-19. At the DNA level, the sequence is TGTGCCAGCAGCGTAGCTGGTGACTCCTTTGAAAAACTGTTTTTT. Translated, it reads CASSVAGDSFEKLFF.